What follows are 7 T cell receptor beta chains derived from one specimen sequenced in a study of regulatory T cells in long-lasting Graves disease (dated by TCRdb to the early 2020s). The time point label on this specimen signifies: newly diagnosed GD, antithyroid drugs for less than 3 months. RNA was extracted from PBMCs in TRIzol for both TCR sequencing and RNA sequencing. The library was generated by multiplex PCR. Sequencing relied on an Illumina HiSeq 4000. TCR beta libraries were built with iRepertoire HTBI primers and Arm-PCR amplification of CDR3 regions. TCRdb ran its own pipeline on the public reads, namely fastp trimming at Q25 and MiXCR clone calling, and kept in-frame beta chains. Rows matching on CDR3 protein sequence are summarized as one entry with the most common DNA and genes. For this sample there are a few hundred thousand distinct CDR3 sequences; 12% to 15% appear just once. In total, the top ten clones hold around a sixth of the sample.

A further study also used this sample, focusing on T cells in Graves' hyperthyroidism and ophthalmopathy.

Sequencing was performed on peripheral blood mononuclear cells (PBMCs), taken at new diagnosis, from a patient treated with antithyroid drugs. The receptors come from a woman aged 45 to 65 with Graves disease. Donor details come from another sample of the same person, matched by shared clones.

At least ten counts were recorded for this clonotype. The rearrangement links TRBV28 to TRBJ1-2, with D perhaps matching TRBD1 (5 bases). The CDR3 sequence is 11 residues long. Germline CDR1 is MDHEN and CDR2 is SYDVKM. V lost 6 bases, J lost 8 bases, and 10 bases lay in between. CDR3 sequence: CASRKGVGYTF. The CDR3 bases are TGTGCCAGCAGGAAAGGGGTCGGCTACACCTTC.

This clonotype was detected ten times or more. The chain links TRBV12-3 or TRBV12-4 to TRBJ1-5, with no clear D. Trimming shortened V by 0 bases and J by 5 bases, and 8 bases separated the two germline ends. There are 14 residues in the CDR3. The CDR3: CASSLAALYQPQHF. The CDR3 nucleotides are TGTGCCAGCAGTTTAGCGGCACTGTATCAGCCCCAGCATTTT.

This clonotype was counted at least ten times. The DNA of the CDR3 is TGCGCCAGCAGCTTGGGGGTGGGCTACAATGAGCAGTTCTTC. Protein: CASSLGVGYNEQFF. The chain combines TRBV5-1 with TRBJ2-1; unclear D gene. The V gene's germline CDR1 is SGHRS and CDR2 YFSETQ. The length of the CDR3 is 14 residues. V lost 0 bases and J lost 3, with 7 bases in between.

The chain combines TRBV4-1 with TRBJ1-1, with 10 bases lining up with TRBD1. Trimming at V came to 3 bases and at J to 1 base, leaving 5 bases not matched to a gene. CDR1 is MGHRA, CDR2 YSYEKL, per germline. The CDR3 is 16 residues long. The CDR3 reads CASSHPRQGANTEAFF. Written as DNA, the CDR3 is TGCGCCAGCAGCCACCCCCGACAGGGGGCGAACACTGAAGCTTTCTTT.

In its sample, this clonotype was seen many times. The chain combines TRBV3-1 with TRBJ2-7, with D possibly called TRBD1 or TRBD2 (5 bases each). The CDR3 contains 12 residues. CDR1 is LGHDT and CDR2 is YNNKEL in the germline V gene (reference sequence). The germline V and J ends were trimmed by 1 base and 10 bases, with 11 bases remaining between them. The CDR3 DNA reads TGTGCCAGCAGCCAAGGAGTCCGGGACCAGTACTTC. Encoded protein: CASSQGVRDQYF.

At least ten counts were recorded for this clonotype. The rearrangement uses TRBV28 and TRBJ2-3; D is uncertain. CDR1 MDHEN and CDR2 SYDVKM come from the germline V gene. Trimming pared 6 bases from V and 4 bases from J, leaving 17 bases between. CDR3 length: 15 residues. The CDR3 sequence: CASSSTLPGADTQYF. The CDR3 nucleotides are TGTGCCAGCAGCTCCACACTCCCCGGTGCAGATACGCAGTATTTT.

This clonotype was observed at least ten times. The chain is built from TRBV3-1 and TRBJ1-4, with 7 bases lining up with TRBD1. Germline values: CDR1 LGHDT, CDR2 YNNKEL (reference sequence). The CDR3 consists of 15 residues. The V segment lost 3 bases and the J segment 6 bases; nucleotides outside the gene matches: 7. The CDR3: CASSHRTGGDEKLFF. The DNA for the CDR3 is TGTGCCAGCAGCCACAGGACAGGAGGCGATGAAAAACTGTTTTTT.